This record covers a single T cell receptor (beta chain). Its specificity is unknown. The data originate from a study of cytomegalovirus exposure and HLA in healthy donors. Notes on the study in general: Other equally common chains were less clonally expanded than HLA-associated TCR beta chains, a later analysis showed.

V shed 1 base, J shed 1 base, and the junction held 1 base outside the gene matches. The V gene's germline CDR1 is SGHVS and CDR2 FNYEAQ. CDR3 length: 15 amino acids. The PCR had 60 Vbeta and 13 Jbeta primers. Libraries were prepared by immunoSEQ multiplex PCR; TCRdb keeps only in-frame clonotypes and omits some of them. Of 140,000 to 150,000 clones in the sample, 61% are singletons; the top ten hold about 1.8%. Input material: PBMCs. This receptor was obtained from a male donor in good health and CMV-seronegative. The rearrangement joins TRBV7-6 to TRBJ2-3, with 8 bases that match TRBD2. This CDR3 is CASSLELAGTDTQYF. Here the CDR3 DNA reads TGTGCCAGCAGCTTAGAACTAGCGGGCACAGATACGCAGTATTTT. Combining the CDR3 with reference TRBV7-6 and TRBJ2-3 gives the whole variable domain GAGVSQSPRYKVTKRGQDVALRCDPISGHVSLYWYRQALGQGPEFLTYFNYEAQQDKSGLPNDRFSAERPEGSISTLTIQRTEQRDSAMYRCASSLELAGTDTQYFGPGTRLTVL.